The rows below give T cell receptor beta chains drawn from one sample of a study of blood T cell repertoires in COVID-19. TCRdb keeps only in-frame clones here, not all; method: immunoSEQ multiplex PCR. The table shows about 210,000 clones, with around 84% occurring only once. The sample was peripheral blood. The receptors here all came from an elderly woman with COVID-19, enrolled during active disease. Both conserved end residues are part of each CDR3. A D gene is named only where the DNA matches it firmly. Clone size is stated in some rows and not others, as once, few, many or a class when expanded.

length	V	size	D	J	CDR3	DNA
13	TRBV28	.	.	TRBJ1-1	CAITLQGATEAFF	TGTGCCATCACCCTTCAAGGAGCCACTGAAGCTTTCTTT
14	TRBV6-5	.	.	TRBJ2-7	CASGKIGVSYEQYF	TGTGCCAGCGGCAAGATCGGGGTCTCCTACGAGCAGTACTTC
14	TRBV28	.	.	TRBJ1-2	CASSGGGAGRGYTF	TGTGCCAGCAGTGGAGGCGGAGCGGGGCGGGGCTACACCTTC
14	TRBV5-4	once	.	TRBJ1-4	CASSLNRNLEKLFF	TGTGCCAGCAGCTTGAACAGGAACCTTGAAAAACTGTTTTTT
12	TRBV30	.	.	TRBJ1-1	CAWRGGDTEAFF	TGTGCCTGGCGGGGAGGGGACACTGAAGCTTTCTTT
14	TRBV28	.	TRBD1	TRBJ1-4	CASRPRTGGEKLFF	TGTGCCAGCAGACCAAGGACAGGGGGTGAAAAACTGTTTTTT
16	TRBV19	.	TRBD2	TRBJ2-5	CASSGKPGGAGETQYF	TGTGCCAGTAGTGGAAAACCGGGGGGGGCCGGAGAGACCCAGTACTTC
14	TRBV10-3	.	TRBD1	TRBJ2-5	CAISRGGQGETQYF	TGTGCCATCAGTAGGGGAGGACAGGGTGAGACCCAGTACTTC
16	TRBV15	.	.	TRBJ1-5	CATSPRERQENQPQHF	TGTGCCACCAGCCCCCGTGAGCGACAGGAGAATCAGCCCCAGCATTTT
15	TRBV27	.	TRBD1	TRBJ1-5	CASRERQGLVQPQHF	TGTGCCAGCAGAGAGCGACAGGGTTTAGTTCAGCCCCAGCATTTT
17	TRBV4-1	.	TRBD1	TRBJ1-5	CASSLTQGAISNQPQHF	TGCGCCAGCAGCCTAACGCAGGGGGCTATAAGCAATCAGCCCCAGCATTTT
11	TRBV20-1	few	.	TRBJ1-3	CSVTGGNTIYF	TGCAGCGTTACAGGGGGAAACACCATATATTTT
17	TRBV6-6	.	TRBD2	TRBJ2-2	CASSPPASGGNTGELFF	TGTGCCAGCAGTCCTCCCGCTAGCGGGGGGAACACCGGGGAGCTGTTTTTT
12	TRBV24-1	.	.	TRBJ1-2	CATGGDDYGYTF	TGTGCCACCGGGGGGGACGACTATGGCTACACCTTC
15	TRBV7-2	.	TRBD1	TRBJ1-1	CASSLWAQGATEAFF	TGTGCCAGCAGCTTATGGGCCCAGGGGGCTACTGAAGCTTTCTTT
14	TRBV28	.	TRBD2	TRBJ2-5	CASSISGALETQYF	TGTGCCAGCAGTATAAGCGGGGCTTTGGAGACCCAGTACTTC
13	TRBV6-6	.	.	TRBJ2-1	CASSYIRGVEQFF	TGTGCCAGCAGTTACATTCGGGGAGTCGAGCAGTTCTTC
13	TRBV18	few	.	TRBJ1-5	CASSHGGGQPQHF	TGTGCCAGCTCTCACGGGGGGGGTCAGCCCCAGCATTTT
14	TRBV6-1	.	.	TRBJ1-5	CASSDGNYNQPQHF	TGTGCCAGCAGTGATGGAAACTACAATCAGCCCCAGCATTTT
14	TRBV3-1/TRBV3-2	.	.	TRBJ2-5	CASSQGLGGETQYF	TGTGCCAGCAGCCAAGGACTAGGAGGGGAGACCCAGTACTTC
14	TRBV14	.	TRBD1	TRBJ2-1	CASSQGGTGNGQFF	TGTGCCAGCAGCCAAGGTGGGACAGGGAACGGGCAGTTCTTC
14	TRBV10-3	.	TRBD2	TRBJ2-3	CAIRAGDGTDTQYF	TGTGCCATCAGAGCGGGGGATGGGACAGATACGCAGTATTTT
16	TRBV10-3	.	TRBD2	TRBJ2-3	CAIRRDWGGGTDTQYF	TGTGCCATCAGACGCGATTGGGGGGGTGGCACAGATACGCAGTATTTT
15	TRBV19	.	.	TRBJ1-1	CASIAGSLGDTEAFF	TGTGCCAGTATCGCAGGGTCGTTAGGAGACACTGAAGCTTTCTTT
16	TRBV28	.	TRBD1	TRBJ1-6	CASRGGQGRFYSPLHF	TGTGCCAGCAGGGGGGGACAGGGTCGTTTTTATTCACCCCTCCACTTT
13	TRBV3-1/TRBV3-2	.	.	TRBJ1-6	CASNQEGGRPLHF	TGTGCCAGCAACCAAGAGGGGGGGCGACCCCTCCACTTT
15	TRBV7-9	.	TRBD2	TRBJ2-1	CASSARGGSGNEQFF	TGTGCCAGCAGCGCGCGGGGGGGTTCTGGTAATGAGCAGTTCTTC
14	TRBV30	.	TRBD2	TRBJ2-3	CAWRTGGRGDTQYF	TGTGCCTGGAGAACGGGGGGTCGGGGAGATACGCAGTATTTT
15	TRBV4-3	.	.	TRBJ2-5	CASSQGGMVRETQYF	TGCGCCAGCAGCCAGGGGGGAATGGTTCGAGAGACCCAGTACTTC
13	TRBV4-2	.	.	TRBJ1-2	CASSQDSNYGYTF	TGTGCCAGCAGCCAAGACAGTAACTATGGCTACACCTTC
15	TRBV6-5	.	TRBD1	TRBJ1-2	CASITPGTGRDGYTF	TGTGCCAGCATAACCCCCGGGACAGGGCGTGATGGCTACACCTTC
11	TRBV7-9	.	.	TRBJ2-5	CASSHQETQYF	TGTGCCAGCAGCCATCAAGAGACCCAGTACTTC
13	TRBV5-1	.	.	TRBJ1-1	CASSLEGFTEAFF	TGCGCCAGCAGCTTGGAGGGGTTCACTGAAGCTTTCTTT
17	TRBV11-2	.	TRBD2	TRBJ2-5	CASSSGSLAGGQETQYF	TGTGCCAGCAGCTCGGGGAGCCTAGCGGGGGGCCAAGAGACCCAGTACTTC
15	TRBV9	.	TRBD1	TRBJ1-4	CASSVAPGGNEKLFF	TGTGCCAGCAGCGTAGCCCCAGGGGGGAACGAAAAACTGTTTTTT
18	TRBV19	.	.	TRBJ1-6	CASSTRQRPSSYNSPLHF	TGTGCCAGTAGTACGCGACAGAGACCGAGCTCCTATAATTCACCCCTCCACTTT